This T cell receptor (beta chain) is drawn from a study of CD4 T cells in relation to SARS-CoV-2 and coronaviruses. Study at large: After less than eleven days of antigen culture, PBMC TCR beta CDR3s were sequenced.

This table comes from immunoSEQ multiplex PCR, and its TCRdb copy is limited to in-frame clones, with some not included. Of just under 30,000 clones in the sample, about three quarters are singletons; the top ten hold about a sixth. The unexposed donors gave CD4+ T cells in about 2011-2018, prior to COVID-19. After less than 11 days of culture, CD4+ T cells were isolated. With regard to this clone: Its antigen is still unknown.

CDR3 size: 14 residues. Per germline, CDR1 SGHRS and CDR2 YFSETQ. Deletions cut 4 bases from V and 5 bases from J, with 15 bases between. The chain links TRBV5-1 to TRBJ1-1; TRBD1 is a possible D gene (6 bases). The origin of this receptor is a human donor in good health. Material: CD4+ T cells from PBMCs, cultured in vitro. The CDR3 loop is CASSRTAGGTEAFF. Written as DNA, the CDR3 is TGCGCCAGCAGCCGGACAGCCGGCGGGACTGAAGCTTTCTTT. Based on the CDR3 plus reference TRBV5-1 and TRBJ1-1, the full variable domain is KAGVTQTPRYLIKTRGQQVTLSCSPISGHRSVSWYQQTPGQGLQFLFEYFSETQRNKGNFPGRFSGRQFSNSRSEMNVSTLELGDSALYLCASSRTAGGTEAFFGQGTRLTVV.